This is a list of T cell receptor beta chains from one sample in a study of vaccination effects on CD4 cells after COVID-19. Their antigens are not known. Sequencing used immunoSEQ multiplex PCR; TCRdb keeps in-frame clones, though not all of them. The top ten clones hold 20% to 25% of a sample with 27,000 or so clones, roughly 74% of them seen once. The sequences come from CD4+ T cells from PBMCs cultured with HCoV-NL63 spike peptides, collected before COVID-19 vaccination. The origin of the receptors is a human donor who received a COVID-19 vaccine. The CDR3 runs from the conserved cysteine through the conserved F or W. D genes are given only for firm matches. A clone size is listed for some rows: how often the clone was seen (once, few, many), or a class if it is expanded.

TGTGCCAGCCATCGGGACGGGTATTCACCCCTCCACTTT CASHRDGYSPLHF TRBJ1-6 - TRBV12-3/TRBV12-4 -
TGTGCCAGCAGTGAAAACCAGCGTCCCTACGAGCAGTACTTC CASSENQRPYEQYF TRBJ2-7 - TRBV6-1 few
TGCAGTGCTAGTATGTGGGAGAGGACTGAAGCTTTCTTT CSASMWERTEAFF TRBJ1-1 - TRBV20-1 few
TGTGCCAGCAGCCAAGATTGGACCCTTCGTTACAATGAGCAGTTCTTC CASSQDWTLRYNEQFF TRBJ2-1 - TRBV4-2 once
TGCAGTGCTCGTGGGACCTCTGGGGGGGATACGCAGTATTTT CSARGTSGGDTQYF TRBJ2-3 - TRBV20-1 -
TGTGCCAGCAGTCAAAGTAAGGGGTACGAGCAGTACTTC CASSQSKGYEQYF TRBJ2-7 - TRBV6-5 -
TGCGCCAGCAGCCTTTCCATTCGGGGGGGAAATCAGCCCCAGCATTTT CASSLSIRGGNQPQHF TRBJ1-5 - TRBV4-3 -
TGCAGCGGTAACAGGGGCCCGACTGAAGCTTTCTTT CSGNRGPTEAFF TRBJ1-1 TRBD1 TRBV29-1 -
TGTGCCAGTAGTATAGCAGGGGTTCTCTACAATGAGCAGTTCTTC CASSIAGVLYNEQFF TRBJ2-1 - TRBV19 -
TGCGCCAGCAGCCCAACCGGGCACACCGGGGAGCTGTTTTTT CASSPTGHTGELFF TRBJ2-2 - TRBV5-1 few
TGTGCCAGCAGCCGACAGACCGACTATGGCTACACCTTC CASSRQTDYGYTF TRBJ1-2 - TRBV7-9 few
TGTGCCAGCAGCTCGCGGACAGGGAGGACTGAGCAGTTCTTC CASSSRTGRTEQFF TRBJ2-1 TRBD1 TRBV5-4 -
TGCGCCAGCAGCTTAGGACAGGGGGGAACCTACGAGCAGTACTTC CASSLGQGGTYEQYF TRBJ2-7 TRBD1 TRBV5-1 few
TGTGCCAGCAGCCTACGAGGCAATCAGCCCCAGCATTTT CASSLRGNQPQHF TRBJ1-5 - TRBV7-2 -
TGCAGCGTTGAAGCGTGGGATGGCTACACCTTC CSVEAWDGYTF TRBJ1-2 - TRBV29-1 -
TGTGCCAGCAGCCCCCTTGCGAGCTCCTATAATTCACCCCTCCACTTT CASSPLASSYNSPLHF TRBJ1-6 - TRBV3-1/TRBV3-2 -
TGTGCCAGCAGCTTAGGGGGTGGGGGGGCGGATGAGCAGTTCTTC CASSLGGGGADEQFF TRBJ2-1 - TRBV7-9 -
TGTGCCAGCAGTCTCGATGCGGACAGTTTCTACAATGAGCAGTTCTTC CASSLDADSFYNEQFF TRBJ2-1 - TRBV2 -
TGTGCCACCCTCGGGTCAAAAAACATTCAGTACTTC CATLGSKNIQYF TRBJ2-4 - TRBV2 -
TGTGCCAGCAGTTCCCGGCCCGGTGGGGCCAACGTCCTGACTTTC CASSSRPGGANVLTF TRBJ2-6 - TRBV6-2/TRBV6-3 -
TGTGCCAGCTCACCAGAACCCCGGGGGAACACTGAAGCTTTCTTT CASSPEPRGNTEAFF TRBJ1-1 - TRBV18 few
TGTGCCAGCAGTTACTCTGGGGTGAGCTCCTACGAGCAGTACTTC CASSYSGVSSYEQYF TRBJ2-7 - TRBV6-5 -
TGTGCCAGCAGTTCGTCCGGGACAGGGGATGAAAAACTGTTTTTT CASSSSGTGDEKLFF TRBJ1-4 TRBD1 TRBV28 -
TGCGCCAGCAGCCGACAGGGGGGGACAGATACGCAGTATTTT CASSRQGGTDTQYF TRBJ2-3 TRBD1 TRBV4-3 -
TGTGCCACCAGCAGAGAGGGTGGGGGAGATGGGCAGTACTTC CATSREGGGDGQYF TRBJ2-7 - TRBV15 -
TGCGCCAGCAGCTTGGCCGGGGATAGCGGAACAACTTACGAGCAGTACTTC CASSLAGDSGTTYEQYF TRBJ2-7 - TRBV5-1 -
TGTGCCAGCAGCTTAGGACAGGGCGGTTACAATGAGCAGTTCTTC CASSLGQGGYNEQFF TRBJ2-1 TRBD1 TRBV11-2 few
TGTGCCAGTAGTAAGGGCGGTCAGCACTCCTACGAGCAGTACTTC CASSKGGQHSYEQYF TRBJ2-7 - TRBV19 -
TGTGCCAGCAGTACACAGGGGAATTCACCCCTCCACTTT CASSTQGNSPLHF TRBJ1-6 TRBD1 TRBV6-5 -
TGTGCCACCCGCCGGGGGGGGCCATATGGCTACACCTTC CATRRGGPYGYTF TRBJ1-2 - TRBV10-3 -
TGTGCCAGCAGTTACAGGGACTCACCCCTCCACTTT CASSYRDSPLHF TRBJ1-6 - TRBV11-2 few
TGTGCCACGGCAGGGGGCAGTCGAGGAAATTCACCCCTCCACTTT CATAGGSRGNSPLHF TRBJ1-6 TRBD1 TRBV10-3 once
TGTGCCATCAGTGAGGGCAGGGGGACGAGCAATCAGCCCCAGCATTTT CAISEGRGTSNQPQHF TRBJ1-5 TRBD1 TRBV10-3 -
TGTGCCAGCAGCTTATCGCAGATATCTAATTCACCCCTCCACTTT CASSLSQISNSPLHF TRBJ1-6 - TRBV7-6 -
TGTGCCAGCAGGCGTAGCGGGAGGGGGAACACCGGGGAGCTGTTTTTT CASRRSGRGNTGELFF TRBJ2-2 TRBD2 TRBV27 -
TGTGCCAGCAGCTCGGCCTCGGGACAGGGGTGGGCTAAAAACATTCAGTACTTC CASSSASGQGWAKNIQYF TRBJ2-4 TRBD1 TRBV11-2 -
TGTGCCAGCAGCCAAGAATTATTTGGGGAAGATACGCAGTATTTT CASSQELFGEDTQYF TRBJ2-3 - TRBV4-2 few
TGTGCCAGTAGTATATTGTTTCGGGGAGTAGTTGGCGAGACCCAGTACTTC CASSILFRGVVGETQYF TRBJ2-5 - TRBV19 once
TGTGCCAGCAGTTTAACAGAGAGCTCCTACAATGAGCAGTTCTTC CASSLTESSYNEQFF TRBJ2-1 - TRBV6-5 -
TGTGCCTGGAGCCCATGGGGGGATGGTGGGGCCAACGTCCTGACTTTC CAWSPWGDGGANVLTF TRBJ2-6 - TRBV30 -
TGTGCCAGCGAGCGGGAGAGAAGTAATCTTGACGAGCAGTACTTC CASERERSNLDEQYF TRBJ2-7 TRBD2 TRBV2 -
TGTGCCACCAGCAGAGGGTCCCGACAGAAGGAGACCCAGTACTTC CATSRGSRQKETQYF TRBJ2-5 - TRBV15 -
TGTGCCAGCAGCAGAATAAACACTGAAGCTTTCTTT CASSRINTEAFF TRBJ1-1 - TRBV9 -
TGTGCCAGCAGCTTAGTTCCGGGCTCTGGAAACACCATATATTTT CASSLVPGSGNTIYF TRBJ1-3 - TRBV11-2 -
TGTGCCAGCAGCTTAGCCCCAGCGGGAGCCCGTGAGCAGTTCTTC CASSLAPAGAREQFF TRBJ2-1 TRBD2 TRBV7-2 -
TGTGCCAGCAGCGTAGGGTCCCGGTCGGGGGGATACACTGAAGCTTTCTTT CASSVGSRSGGYTEAFF TRBJ1-1 - TRBV9 -
TGCAGTGCTAGTTTGGGGACAGGCCTTGGCTACACCTTC CSASLGTGLGYTF TRBJ1-2 TRBD1 TRBV20-1 -
TGTGCCAGCAGCCCACTCACCGGGGAGCTGTTTTTT CASSPLTGELFF TRBJ2-2 - TRBV7-9 -
TGTGCCAGCAGCTACAGCTTGAACACTGAAGCTTTCTTT CASSYSLNTEAFF TRBJ1-1 - TRBV11-2 -
TGTGCCATCAGTGTGGGTGCAATAGCGGGAGGCACTGAGCAGTTCTTC CAISVGAIAGGTEQFF TRBJ2-1 TRBD2 TRBV10-3 once
TGTGCCAGCAGTCTCCCGAGGGGGGCCGGGGCCCATGGCTACACCTTC CASSLPRGAGAHGYTF TRBJ1-2 - TRBV28 -
TGTGCCATCAGCTATGGACAGGCTTTGAACACTGAAGCTTTCTTT CAISYGQALNTEAFF TRBJ1-1 TRBD1 TRBV10-3 -
TGTGCCAGCTCTTTGAGGGGCTACGAGCAGTACTTC CASSLRGYEQYF TRBJ2-7 - TRBV2 once
TGTGCCAGCAGCTTTGGGACTAGCGGGTTCCAGTACTTC CASSFGTSGFQYF TRBJ2-5 TRBD2 TRBV5-6 once
TGCGCCAGCAGCTTGGCTGCTAGCACAGATACGCAGTATTTT CASSLAASTDTQYF TRBJ2-3 - TRBV5-1 -
TGTGCCAGCAGCCAAGATGAGGGTTTCACCCTCCACTTT CASSQDEGFTLHF TRBJ1-6 - TRBV4-2 -
TGTGCCAGCAGTGAAAGGGGGGCGGGAGTTGGAGAGACCCAGTACTTC CASSERGAGVGETQYF TRBJ2-5 - TRBV2 -
TGTGCCAGCAGCGTCGCGGGGACTAGCCCAGTGAGTACGCAGTATTTT CASSVAGTSPVSTQYF TRBJ2-3 TRBD2 TRBV9 -